This entry lists 16 T cell receptor beta chains sequenced from one sample in a study of T cells after yellow fever vaccination. TCRdb used MiXCR to reprocess the 5' RACE reads, holding one entry per CDR3 protein. This sample has about 350,000 distinct CDR3 sequences, with 4.1% found just once. Specimen: PBMCs, collected 5 days after the yellow fever booster vaccination. Receptor source: a man aged 18 to 29 who received the YFV17D yellow fever vaccine.

This clonotype came up many times. The rearrangement uses TRBV6-2 or TRBV6-3 and TRBJ2-7, with D perhaps matching TRBD1 (6 bases). CDR1 and CDR2 from the germline V gene are MNHEY and SVGEGT. The germline V and J ends were trimmed by 5 bases and 2 bases, with 7 bases remaining between them. This CDR3 has 12 amino acids. In DNA form, the CDR3 reads TGTGCCAGCAGTAGGACAGCCTACGAGCAGTACGTC. Its protein product is CASSRTAYEQYV.

In its sample, this clonotype was seen a few times. The chain links TRBV7-2 to TRBJ2-7; D uncertain. The germline V and J ends were trimmed by 5 bases and 2 bases, with 19 bases remaining between them. The CDR3 length is 16 residues. CDR1 SGHTA and CDR2 FQGNSA come from the germline V gene. CDR3 sequence reads: CASSPNPAQVTYEQYF. Here the CDR3 DNA reads TGTGCCAGCAGCCCGAACCCCGCCCAGGTAACCTACGAGCAGTACTTC.

The chain is built from TRBV15 and TRBJ2-3; 8 bases match TRBD2. This CDR3 region has 15 residues. CDR1 is LNHNV and CDR2 is YYDKDF in the germline V gene (reference sequence). The junction had 3 bases not matched to a gene; V was cut back by 0 bases and J by 4 bases. CDR3 residues: CATSRDPAGADTQYF. CDR3 DNA sequence: TGTGCCACCAGCAGAGATCCAGCGGGGGCAGATACGCAGTATTTT.

The chain couples TRBV20-1 to TRBJ2-3; 9 bases align to TRBD2. The CDR3 is 13 residues long. Germline CDR1 and CDR2: DFQATT and SNEGSKA (reference sequence). The junction had 7 bases not matched to a gene; V was cut back by 6 bases and J by 6 bases. CDR3: CSAYWTSEDTQYF. DNA of the CDR3: TGCAGTGCCTATTGGACTAGCGAGGATACGCAGTATTTT.

The CDR3: CASSQQGGNLGNTIYF. The CDR3 DNA follows: TGCGCCAGCAGCCAACAAGGGGGCAATCTTGGAAACACCATATATTTT. This chain joins TRBV4-3 and TRBJ1-3; TRBD1 matches at 7 bases. Trimming took 2 bases from V and 3 from J; bases not matched to a gene: 7. This CDR3 has 16 amino acids. Per the germline V gene, CDR1 is LGHNA and CDR2 is YSLEER.

The sample holds a few counts of this clonotype. CDR3 DNA: TGTGCCAGTAACCTTGGGACAGGGGGCTTCTATGGCTACACCTTC. Translated: CASNLGTGGFYGYTF. The gene calls are TRBV19 and TRBJ1-2, with 12 bases identical to TRBD1. V lost 7 bases and J lost 4; bases outside the gene matches: 7. Germline-derived CDR1 and CDR2 are LNHDA and SQIVND (reference sequence). The length of the CDR3 is 15 residues.

The chain employs TRBV9 and TRBJ1-3; no definite D call. From germline, CDR1 is SGDLS and CDR2 YYNGEE. This CDR3 is built from 15 residues. V lost 3 bases, J lost 2 bases, and 12 bases lay in between. Here the CDR3 reads CASSGTPQAGNTIYF. In DNA form, the CDR3 reads TGTGCCAGCAGCGGTACCCCCCAGGCTGGAAACACCATATATTTT.

The sample holds a few counts of this clonotype. The genes are TRBV7-3 and TRBJ2-3, with D possibly matching TRBD1 (5 bases). CDR1 and CDR2 (germline): SGHTA, FQGTGA. The CDR3 loop spans 15 amino acids. V was pared by 2 bases and J by 0 bases, with 9 bases between. In nucleotides, the CDR3 is TGTGCCAGCAGCTTACAGGGAACTAGCACAGATACGCAGTATTTT. It is translated as CASSLQGTSTDTQYF.

This chain connects TRBV7-8 to TRBJ2-7; D not resolved. The length of the CDR3 is 13 residues. V lost 4 bases to trimming and J lost 4 bases, with 11 bases between them. Germline assignment: CDR1 SGHVS and CDR2 FQNEAQ. In nucleotides, the CDR3 is TGTGCCAGCAGCTCTAGTGGTCCTTACGAGCAGTACGTC. Translation gives CASSSSGPYEQYV.

This clonotype was seen ten or more times. This chain connects TRBV18 to TRBJ2-3, with D uncertain. Trimming left V 3 bases short and J 0 bases short, with 13 bases between. The germline V gene encodes CDR1 KGHSH and CDR2 LQKENI. The CDR3 has 16 amino acids. The CDR3 coding sequence is TGTGCCAGCTCACCCCTCGGGTGGGAAAGCACAGATACGCAGTATTTT. As protein: CASSPLGWESTDTQYF.

This clonotype was detected many times. The chain carries TRBV24-1 and TRBJ1-2, with no clear D. CDR3 size: 15 residues. Germline V gene lookup returns CDR1 KGHDR and CDR2 SFDVKD. V gave up 6 bases and J gave up 2 bases, with 15 bases separating them. For the CDR3, the DNA is TGTGCCACCAGTCCCCGGGGAGGACCGAACTATGGCTACACCTTC. This codes for CATSPRGGPNYGYTF.

The rearrangement joins TRBV5-1 to TRBJ2-6; 13 bases align to TRBD2. The CDR3 runs to 19 residues. From germline, CDR1 is SGHRS and CDR2 YFSETQ. The V gene end was trimmed by 2 bases and the J gene end by 0 bases; junction bases not matched to a gene: 5. DNA of the CDR3: TGCGCCAGCAGCTTCGGGACTAGCGGGGTTAGCTCTGGGGCCAACGTCCTGACTTTC. Translated: CASSFGTSGVSSGANVLTF.

This clonotype was seen only a few times. DNA of the CDR3: TGCAGTGCTAGCGGGGGGGCTAGGTACAATGAGCAGTTCTTC. Residues: CSASGGARYNEQFF. The chain uses TRBV20-1 and TRBJ2-1; 8 nucleotides match TRBD2. V shed 3 bases, J shed 4 bases, and the junction held 5 bases outside the gene matches. The CDR3 is made up of 14 amino acids. Germline CDR1 and CDR2: DFQATT and SNEGSKA (reference sequence).

This clonotype was detected a few times. The rearrangement joins TRBV5-1 to TRBJ2-3; D unclear. The CDR3 spans 13 residues. The V gene lost 2 bases and the J gene lost 6 bases, with 10 bases spanning the gap. CDR1 SGHRS and CDR2 YFSETQ come from the germline V gene. The CDR3 DNA reads TGCGCCAGCAGCTTAGATTATGGGGATACGCAGTATTTT. Its translation is CASSLDYGDTQYF.

This clonotype appeared a few times. This chain connects TRBV12-3 or TRBV12-4 to TRBJ2-5; 8 bases agree with TRBD1. The V and J ends lost 10 bases and 5 bases, in that order; junction bases with no gene match: 9. The CDR3 spans 13 residues. The CDR3 loop is CATGQGAKETQYF. DNA of the CDR3: TGTGCCACAGGCCAGGGGGCGAAGGAGACCCAGTACTTC.

In this sample, this clonotype turned up many times. The CDR3 DNA reads TGCGCCAGCAGCTTGAGGTCGGGGGGGGCCGTTGGTGAGCAGTTCTTC. Translation: CASSLRSGGAVGEQFF. This sequence joins TRBV5-1 and TRBJ2-1; 8 bases match TRBD2. Germline lookup yields CDR1 SGHRS and CDR2 YFSETQ. The CDR3 runs to 16 residues. The trim removed 1 base at V and 9 bases at J, leaving 12 bases unmatched.